This T cell receptor beta chain was found in a study of T cell changes during pregnancy in multiple sclerosis. V was pared by 4 bases and J by 0 bases, with 16 bases between. The CDR3 spans 16 residues. Germline values: CDR1 SGHTS, CDR2 YDEGEE. Method: immunoSEQ multiplex PCR; TCRdb's copy keeps in-frame clones and lacks some. The profile shows 90,000 or so clones, approximately 89% of them singletons. This clonotype was obtained from a female donor in good health, enrolled as a control in a pregnancy study. This material consisted of peripheral blood, taken in the first trimester of pregnancy. J is TRBJ1-1 and V is TRBV5-8, with D possibly TRBD1 on 6 matching bases. The CDR3 reads CASSIKQGFLNTEAFF. The CDR3 DNA reads TGTGCCAGCAGCATAAAACAGGGATTTCTGAACACTGAAGCTTTCTTT.